This TCR beta chain was observed in a study of shared clonotypes between healthy human individuals. Background on the study: Per-donor plates numbered three CD4 naive, three CD4 memory, two CD8 naive and one CD8 memory. Study-wide results and limits: Generation probabilities were higher for clonotypes shared across all four sorted-subset donors than for unshared ones.

Trimming cost V 8 bases and J 10 bases, with 16 bases left between them. The CDR3 runs to 12 residues. Germline loops: CDR1 LNHDA, CDR2 SQIVND (reference sequence). Naive CD8 populations comprised CD45RO-negative cells positively selected for CCR7, excluding terminally differentiated effector memory CD45RA+ cells. Once extracted for a subset, genomic DNA was divided evenly among several immunoSEQ plates. Measured with immunoSEQ multiplex PCR; TCRdb has only the in-frame clones, and not every one. The data show around 2,100,000 clones, about 95% seen once. About this clone itself: Its antigen is unidentified.

V usage is TRBV19 and J usage is TRBJ2-3; no firm D call. The origin of this receptor is a man aged 18-30 years in good health. Sequenced: naive CD8+ T cells sorted from blood. The CDR3 DNA is TGTGCCAGTTCGCTAGGGTACGAGGCGCAGTATTTT. It yields the protein CASSLGYEAQYF.